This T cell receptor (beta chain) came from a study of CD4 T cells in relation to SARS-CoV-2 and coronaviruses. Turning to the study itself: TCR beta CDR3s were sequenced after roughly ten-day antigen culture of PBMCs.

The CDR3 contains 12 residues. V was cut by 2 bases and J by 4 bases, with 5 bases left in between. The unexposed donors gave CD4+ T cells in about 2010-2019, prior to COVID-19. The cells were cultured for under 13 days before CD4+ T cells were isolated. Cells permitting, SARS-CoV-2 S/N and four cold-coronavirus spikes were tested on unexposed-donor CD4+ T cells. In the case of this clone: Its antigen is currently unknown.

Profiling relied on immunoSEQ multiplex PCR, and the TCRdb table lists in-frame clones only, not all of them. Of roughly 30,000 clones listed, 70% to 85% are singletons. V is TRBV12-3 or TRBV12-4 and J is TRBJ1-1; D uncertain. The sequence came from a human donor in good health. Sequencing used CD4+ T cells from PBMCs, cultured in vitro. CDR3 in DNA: TGTGCCAGCAGTTTACCGACCACTGAAGCTTTCTTT. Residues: CASSLPTTEAFF.